The 29 T cell receptor beta chains listed next were all sequenced from one sample in a study of neurological immune-mediated disorders. A single record per CDR3 protein comes from TCRdb applying MiXCR to the 5' RACE reads. The table lists under 80,000 distinct CDR3 sequences, 4% to 6% of them singletons. Sequenced sample: PBMCs. Receptors were obtained from a woman in her 30s with multiple sclerosis.

This clonotype was recorded a few times. The rearrangement links TRBV18 to TRBJ1-2; 7 bases map to TRBD1. The CDR3 sequence is 15 residues long. Germline CDR1 reads KGHSH; CDR2 reads LQKENI. V shed 6 bases and J 5 bases; nucleotides not matched to a gene: 12. CDR3: CASSNRQGTWYGYTF. The CDR3 nucleotides are TGTGCCAGCTCCAACCGACAGGGAACATGGTATGGCTACACCTTC.

This clonotype was seen many times. The chain couples TRBV20-1 to TRBJ2-5; TRBD2 is a possible D gene (5 bases). This CDR3 spans 13 amino acids. V lost 6 bases and J 2 bases, leaving 13 bases between the germline ends. Germline assignment: CDR1 DFQATT and CDR2 SNEGSKA (reference sequence). The CDR3 region is CSAHSSLQETQYF. The CDR3 bases are TGCAGTGCCCATTCTAGCTTACAAGAGACCCAGTACTTC.

This clonotype was detected many times. One junction end disagrees with the germline gene, perhaps due to a read error. V and J are TRBV28 and TRBJ1-5; D remains unclear. The length of the CDR3 is 17 residues. Germline CDR1 reads MDHEN; CDR2 reads SYDVKM. This CDR3 is CASSLRPNPISNQPQNF. In DNA, the CDR3 is TGTGCCAGCAGTTTACGGCCGAATCCAATTAGCAATCAGCCCCAGAATTTT.

The CDR3 is CASSGGQGLMNTEAFF. DNA of the CDR3: TGCGCCAGCAGCGGGGGACAGGGCCTTATGAACACTGAAGCTTTCTTT. V gene TRBV5-1 combines with J gene TRBJ1-1; TRBD1 matches 9 bases. The CDR3 runs 16 residues. V lost 4 bases to trimming and J lost 0 bases; unmatched junction nucleotides: 7. Germline loops: CDR1 SGHRS, CDR2 YFSETQ.

A word on this clonotype: This may come from a read error, since a much larger clone is one base off. The chain carries TRBV20-1 and TRBJ1-4; 10 bases are shared with TRBD1. CDR1 is DFQATT, CDR2 SNEGSKA, per germline (reference sequence). CDR3 length equals 12 residues. The V and J ends lost 8 bases and 6 bases, in that order; junction bases with no gene match: 3. CDR3 amino acids: CSTDRGHEKLFF. The CDR3 region has the DNA TGCAGTACTGACAGGGGGCATGAAAAACTGTTTTTT.

This clonotype was seen only a few times. V gene TRBV5-1 combines with J gene TRBJ2-7; 7 nucleotides agree with TRBD1. The CDR3 runs 15 residues. Unmatched junction bases numbered 7, after V lost 4 bases and J lost 0 bases. CDR1 and CDR2 from the germline V gene are SGHRS and YFSETQ. The CDR3 sequence: CASSPGQTSSYEQYF. Written as DNA, the CDR3 is TGCGCCAGCAGCCCGGGACAGACGAGCTCCTACGAGCAGTACTTC.

This clonotype has a count of ten or more. The chain combines TRBV7-9 with TRBJ2-2; tentatively, D is TRBD1 (5 bases). Germline CDR1 is SEHNR and CDR2 is FQNEAQ (reference sequence). Trimming took off 2 bases at V and 0 bases at J, with 13 bases between the two ends. The CDR3 is 17 amino acids. CDR3 DNA sequence: TGTGCCAGCAGCTTATCCAGGACAACGGCGAACACCGGGGAGCTGTTTTTT. Encoded protein: CASSLSRTTANTGELFF.

This clonotype was counted ten times or more. This sequence joins TRBV5-1 and TRBJ2-1, with TRBD2 identical over 8 bases. The CDR3 loop spans 18 amino acids. From germline, CDR1 is SGHRS and CDR2 YFSETQ. Trimming cost V 2 bases and J 2 bases; bases outside gene matches: 12. CDR3 nucleotide sequence: TGCGCCAGCAGCTTTTTGCCCCCCGGGAGGGCGGCCTACAATGAGCAGTTCTTC. The encoded protein is CASSFLPPGRAAYNEQFF.

Points on this clonotype: One junction end does not reproduce the germline sequence, and a read error may be involved. The chain is built from TRBV12-3 or TRBV12-4 and TRBJ1-1, with D tentatively TRBD1 (6 bases). This CDR3 has 16 amino acids. CDR3 bases: TGTGCCAACAGTGCCGTTGGGGGGCGGTTCAAGTCTGAAGCTTTCTTT. Encoded protein: CANSAVGGRFKSEAFF.

This clonotype has at least ten counts. The rearrangement joins TRBV3-1 to TRBJ2-7, with 8 bases that match TRBD2. The junction had 7 bases not matched to a gene; V was cut back by 0 bases and J by 3 bases. The germline V gene has CDR1 LGHDT and CDR2 YNNKEL (reference sequence). The CDR3 contains 16 residues. The CDR3 nucleotides read TGTGCCAGCAGCCAAGAGAGTAGCGGGGTTAGCTACGAGCAGTACTTC. This gives the protein CASSQESSGVSYEQYF.

The J gene is TRBJ2-3, the V gene TRBV20-1; TRBD2 might be the D (6 bases). CDR1 is DFQATT, CDR2 SNEGSKA, per germline (reference sequence). The CDR3 runs to 20 residues. The germline V and J ends were trimmed by 3 bases and 0 bases, with 28 bases remaining between them. In DNA form, the CDR3 reads TGCAGTGCTAGTTTCGCCGGGGAGCGGAGGGATCTACCGAGCACAGATACGCAGTATTTT. It translates to CSASFAGERRDLPSTDTQYF.

This clonotype showed up many times. The chain joins TRBV4-2 to TRBJ2-7, with 7 bases lining up with TRBD1. After removal of 0 bases from V and 3 bases from J, the junction contained 5 bases not matched to a gene. This CDR3 is built from 15 residues. Per germline, CDR1 LGHNA and CDR2 YNFKEQ. The CDR3 region is CASSQDLGQLYEQYF. The CDR3 DNA is TGTGCCAGCAGCCAAGATCTGGGACAGCTCTACGAGCAGTACTTC.

At least ten counts were recorded for this clonotype. The gene calls are TRBV5-1 and TRBJ2-2; D may match TRBD1 or TRBD2 (5 bases each). The CDR3 runs to 13 residues. Germline-derived CDR1 and CDR2 are SGHRS and YFSETQ. Deletions cut 4 bases from V and 3 bases from J, with 7 bases between. Here the CDR3 DNA reads TGCGCCAGCAGCCTGGGGGACACCGGGGAGCTGTTTTTT. Translated: CASSLGDTGELFF.

This chain connects TRBV20-1 to TRBJ2-7; 11 nucleotides align to TRBD2. CDR1 is DFQATT, CDR2 SNEGSKA, per germline (reference sequence). Trimming took 5 bases from V and 0 from J; bases not matched to a gene: 12. The CDR3 runs 17 residues. DNA of the CDR3: TGCAGTGCTGGGGGACTAGCGGCCGGAACCCACTCCTACGAGCAGTACTTC. This encodes CSAGGLAAGTHSYEQYF.

The table lists this clonotype with many counts. The chain is built from TRBV27 and TRBJ2-1, with D uncertain. Germline V gene lookup returns CDR1 MNHEY and CDR2 SMNVEV (reference sequence). The CDR3 covers 12 residues. Trimming pared 3 bases from V and 7 bases from J, leaving 7 bases between. The DNA of the CDR3 is TGTGCCAGCAGTTTTGTCGGGAATGAGCAGTTCTTC. Translation gives CASSFVGNEQFF.

This clonotype was counted between two and nine times. It may be a read error: a sequence one base away is much more abundant. The chain joins TRBV7-3 to TRBJ2-3, with D unresolved. The CDR3 covers 14 residues. V dropped 2 bases and J dropped 5 bases, with 11 bases sitting between them. Germline CDR1 and CDR2: SGHTA and FQGTGA. The CDR3 loop is CASSLRKHGDTQYF. The CDR3 DNA reads TGTGCCAGCAGCTTACGGAAGCATGGAGATACGCAGTATTTT.

This clonotype came up many times. This chain uses TRBV9 with TRBJ1-6, with D hard to call. From germline, CDR1 is SGDLS and CDR2 YYNGEE. The V gene lost 4 bases and the J gene lost 5 bases, with 10 bases spanning the gap. The CDR3 loop spans 14 amino acids. The CDR3 bases are TGTGCCAGCAGCATCAGACAAGATAATTCACCCCTCCACTTT. Its translation is CASSIRQDNSPLHF.

This clonotype is deemed medium-sized. This chain uses TRBV5-1 with TRBJ1-2; tentative D call: TRBD1 (5 bases). CDR1 and CDR2 (germline): SGHRS, YFSETQ. The V and J ends lost 0 bases and 4 bases respectively, with 10 bases between them. The CDR3 runs 14 residues. The CDR3 here is CASSLEGSGYGYTF. The CDR3 DNA reads TGCGCCAGCAGCTTGGAGGGGAGCGGCTATGGCTACACCTTC.

This clonotype was observed at least ten times. The V gene is TRBV5-1, the J gene TRBJ2-3; a possible D gene is TRBD1 (5 bases). CDR3 length: 17 residues. Germline loops: CDR1 SGHRS, CDR2 YFSETQ. V was clipped by 4 bases and J by 3 bases, with 21 bases between them. The CDR3 here is CASSIKGKGVATDTQYF. In DNA, the CDR3 is TGCGCCAGCAGCATAAAGGGAAAAGGGGTCGCGACAGATACGCAGTATTTT.

This clonotype occurred many times. The V call is TRBV5-1, the J call TRBJ2-2, with unresolved D. The CDR3 covers 14 residues. V dropped 5 bases and J dropped 7 bases, with 15 bases sitting between them. CDR1 and CDR2 from the germline V gene are SGHRS and YFSETQ. CDR3 in DNA: TGCGCCAGCAGTCGTAGCTGGCTGGGCGGGGAGCTGTTTTTT. It yields the protein CASSRSWLGGELFF.

Written as DNA, the CDR3 is TGTGCCAGCAGTCCCCGACAGGGGAGGATCGGCGGCTACACCTTC. Amino acid sequence: CASSPRQGRIGGYTF. The chain is built from TRBV6-5 and TRBJ1-2; 8 positions match TRBD1. The CDR3 runs 15 residues. Losses at the gene ends were 5 bases for V and 8 bases for J; bases not matched to a gene: 13. Per germline, CDR1 MNHEY and CDR2 SVGAGI.

This clonotype was detected a few times. An end of the junction differs from the germline gene, which may be a read error. The chain uses TRBV6-6 and TRBJ1-6; the match to TRBD1 covers 9 bases. The CDR3 consists of 13 residues. The germline V gene has CDR1 MNHNY and CDR2 SVGAGI (reference sequence). CDR3 sequence: CAILQGASSPLNF. The CDR3 region has the DNA TGTGCCATCCTACAGGGGGCAAGTTCACCCCTCAACTTT.

This clonotype was counted at least ten times. This chain's CDR3 is CASSLGQNNEQFF. The CDR3 nucleotides are TGTGCCAGCAGTCTAGGACAGAACAATGAGCAGTTCTTC. The chain recombines TRBV6-5 with TRBJ2-1, with a possible D match to TRBD1 (6 bases). CDR1 MNHEY and CDR2 SVGAGI come from the germline V gene. There are 13 residues in the CDR3. Trimming stripped 5 bases from V and 5 bases from J, with 10 bases between.

The table lists this clonotype with a few counts. The J gene is TRBJ2-7, the V gene TRBV7-9, with a possible D match to TRBD1 (5 bases). The CDR3 covers 16 residues. V was pared by 5 bases and J by 4 bases, with 21 bases between. Looked up from germline, CDR1 is SEHNR and CDR2 is FQNEAQ (reference sequence). The CDR3 loop reads CASSPGRGRVGYEQYF. The CDR3 DNA reads TGTGCCAGCAGCCCCGGTAGGGGCAGGGTGGGTTACGAGCAGTACTTC.

Only a few counts were recorded for this clonotype. A read error is likely, as this CDR3 ends without the conserved phenylalanine or tryptophan. CDR3 residues: CSAGPVGVNIQYN. The CDR3 nucleotides read TGCAGTGCTGGGCCGGTAGGGGTGAACATTCAGTACAAC. The rearrangement links TRBV20-1 to TRBJ2-4, with D perhaps matching TRBD1 (5 bases). The germline CDR1 and CDR2 sequences are DFQATT and SNEGSKA (reference sequence). V lost 5 bases, J lost 7 bases, and 15 bases lay in between. The CDR3 consists of 13 residues.

This clonotype was picked up many times. V gene TRBV5-1 combines with J gene TRBJ2-5, with D uncertain. The CDR3 is made up of 16 amino acids. V lost 4 bases and J 5 bases, leaving 21 bases between the germline ends. Germline V gives CDR1 SGHRS, CDR2 YFSETQ. CDR3 bases: TGCGCCAGCAGCAGTGGACCGGTAACGGACGGGGAGACCCAGTACTTC. Its translation: CASSSGPVTDGETQYF.

This clonotype was seen repeatedly, ten times or more. This chain links TRBV5-1 with TRBJ1-2; tentatively, D is TRBD1 (6 bases). In germline, CDR1 is SGHRS, CDR2 YFSETQ. The V gene lost 7 bases and the J gene lost 3 bases, with 16 bases spanning the gap. The CDR3 length is 14 residues. The CDR3 DNA follows: TGCGCCAGCGGCGAACAGGGCCCTGACTATGGCTACACCTTC. Amino acid sequence: CASGEQGPDYGYTF.

This clonotype was seen repeatedly, ten times or more. The chain is built from TRBV20-1 and TRBJ1-1; D gene unclear. Germline CDR1 reads DFQATT; CDR2 reads SNEGSKA (reference sequence). The V and J ends lost 1 base and 4 bases respectively, with 10 bases between them. The CDR3 runs 13 residues. CDR3 DNA sequence: TGCAGTGCTAGAGTAACGGGCGGCACTGAAGCTTTCTTT. This translates into CSARVTGGTEAFF.

This clonotype was recorded at least ten times. The chain is built from TRBV6-5 and TRBJ2-1; D is undetermined. The germline gives CDR1 MNHEY, CDR2 SVGAGI. Trimming stripped 6 bases from V and 1 base from J, with 10 bases between. The CDR3 runs to 14 residues. CDR3 coding DNA: TGTGCCAGCAGCAACGGAAGATCCTACAATGAGCAGTTCTTC. It codes for CASSNGRSYNEQFF.